The rows below give T cell receptor beta chains drawn from one sample of a study of blood T cell repertoires in COVID-19. Some clones are missing from TCRdb's copy, which holds only in-frame ones; the method was immunoSEQ multiplex PCR. The sample holds under 300,000 clones, 86% seen once. Specimen: peripheral blood. The receptors derive from a young man who had recovered from COVID-19. Each CDR3 is given with its conserved first and last residue. Each record gives: clone size, D gene, CDR3 length, V gene, J gene, CDR3 DNA, CDR3 protein. A D gene is named only where the DNA matches it firmly. The size of a clone is reported for some rows only, either as once, few or many, or as a class for expanded clones.

abundance: once; d_gene: .; len: 15; v_gene: TRBV10-3; j_gene: TRBJ2-3; CDR3nt: TGTGCCATCAGTGACTCCGTTAGGGAGTTAGATACGCAGTATTTT; CDR3aa: CAISDSVRELDTQYF
abundance: .; d_gene: TRBD1; len: 17; v_gene: TRBV5-1; j_gene: TRBJ1-3; CDR3nt: TGCGCCAGCAGCTTAACAGGGGGCTATACCTCTGGAAACACCATATATTTT; CDR3aa: CASSLTGGYTSGNTIYF
abundance: .; d_gene: TRBD1; len: 14; v_gene: TRBV19; j_gene: TRBJ1-4; CDR3nt: TGTGCCAGTAGTAATACAGGGGGGGATGAAAAACTGTTTTTT; CDR3aa: CASSNTGGDEKLFF
abundance: .; d_gene: .; len: 13; v_gene: TRBV7-2; j_gene: TRBJ1-5; CDR3nt: TGTGCCAGCAGCTTAGGGCAGAATCAGCCCCAGCATTTT; CDR3aa: CASSLGQNQPQHF
abundance: .; d_gene: .; len: 15; v_gene: TRBV4-2; j_gene: TRBJ1-2; CDR3nt: TGTGCCAGCAGCCAAGAGAGACGGGGGGCGCATGGCTACACCTTC; CDR3aa: CASSQERRGAHGYTF
abundance: .; d_gene: TRBD1; len: 14; v_gene: TRBV6-4; j_gene: TRBJ1-1; CDR3nt: TGTGCCAGCAGTGGGGGACAGGAGAACACTGAAGCTTTCTTT; CDR3aa: CASSGGQENTEAFF
abundance: .; d_gene: .; len: 15; v_gene: TRBV11-2; j_gene: TRBJ1-3; CDR3nt: TGTGCCAGCAGCTTAGCAGTGAACCCTGGAAACACCATATATTTT; CDR3aa: CASSLAVNPGNTIYF
abundance: .; d_gene: TRBD1; len: 15; v_gene: TRBV6-5; j_gene: TRBJ1-2; CDR3nt: TGTGCCAGCAGTTCGCAGCGGACAGGGTCGGGTGGCTACACCTTC; CDR3aa: CASSSQRTGSGGYTF
abundance: .; d_gene: TRBD1; len: 18; v_gene: TRBV11-2; j_gene: TRBJ2-1; CDR3nt: TGTGCCAGCAGCACCCGGGACAGGGGGCCAAGCTCCTACAATGAGCAGTTCTTC; CDR3aa: CASSTRDRGPSSYNEQFF
abundance: .; d_gene: TRBD1; len: 14; v_gene: TRBV7-2; j_gene: TRBJ2-5; CDR3nt: TGTGCCAGCAGCTTAGAGGGGGCACAAGAGACCCAGTACTTC; CDR3aa: CASSLEGAQETQYF
abundance: once; d_gene: TRBD1; len: 16; v_gene: TRBV7-6; j_gene: TRBJ1-2; CDR3nt: TGTGCCAGCAGCTTGGGACCGGGACAGGGTAGCTATGGCTACACCTTC; CDR3aa: CASSLGPGQGSYGYTF
abundance: .; d_gene: .; len: 15; v_gene: TRBV5-5; j_gene: TRBJ1-1; CDR3nt: TGTGCCAGCACTTGGGCGGGAGTTTTGAACACTGAAGCTTTCTTT; CDR3aa: CASTWAGVLNTEAFF
abundance: .; d_gene: TRBD1; len: 14; v_gene: TRBV10-3; j_gene: TRBJ1-5; CDR3nt: TGTGCCATCGGGCTACAGGGGGGCAATCAGCCCCAGCATTTT; CDR3aa: CAIGLQGGNQPQHF
abundance: .; d_gene: TRBD1; len: 16; v_gene: TRBV25-1; j_gene: TRBJ2-7; CDR3nt: TGTGCCACCAAAAGCGAGGGACAGGGGGCATCCTACGAGCAGTACTTC; CDR3aa: CATKSEGQGASYEQYF
abundance: .; d_gene: .; len: 15; v_gene: TRBV5-1; j_gene: TRBJ1-5; CDR3nt: TGCGCCAGCAGCTTGGGAGGGCGGGAAAATCAGCCCCAGCATTTT; CDR3aa: CASSLGGRENQPQHF
abundance: .; d_gene: TRBD1; len: 15; v_gene: TRBV9; j_gene: TRBJ1-6; CDR3nt: TGTGCCAGCAGCGTAGGGCGGGACAGCAATTCACCCCTCCACTTT; CDR3aa: CASSVGRDSNSPLHF
abundance: few; d_gene: TRBD1; len: 15; v_gene: TRBV12-5; j_gene: TRBJ2-7; CDR3nt: TGTGCTAGTGGTTTGATACAGGGGAACGTCGGCGAGCAGTACTTC; CDR3aa: CASGLIQGNVGEQYF
abundance: .; d_gene: .; len: 13; v_gene: TRBV20-1; j_gene: TRBJ2-2; CDR3nt: TGCAGTGCTAGTAACAGCTACACCGGGGAGCTGTTTTTT; CDR3aa: CSASNSYTGELFF
abundance: few; d_gene: .; len: 15; v_gene: TRBV6-6; j_gene: TRBJ1-6; CDR3nt: TGTGCCAGCATTCCGCAGGGTGGACATAATTCACCCCTCCACTTT; CDR3aa: CASIPQGGHNSPLHF